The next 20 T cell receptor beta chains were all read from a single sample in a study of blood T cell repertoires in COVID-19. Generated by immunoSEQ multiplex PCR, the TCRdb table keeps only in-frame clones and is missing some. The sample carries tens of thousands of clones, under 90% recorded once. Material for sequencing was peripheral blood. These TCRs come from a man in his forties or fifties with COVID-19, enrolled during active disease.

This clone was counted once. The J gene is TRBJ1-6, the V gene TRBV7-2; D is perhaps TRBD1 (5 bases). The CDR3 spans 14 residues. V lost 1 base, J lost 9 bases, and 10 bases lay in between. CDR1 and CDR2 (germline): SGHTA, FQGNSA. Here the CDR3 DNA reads TGTGCCAGCAGCTTAGGGCACCAGGGTTCACCCCTCCACTTT. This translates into CASSLGHQGSPLHF.

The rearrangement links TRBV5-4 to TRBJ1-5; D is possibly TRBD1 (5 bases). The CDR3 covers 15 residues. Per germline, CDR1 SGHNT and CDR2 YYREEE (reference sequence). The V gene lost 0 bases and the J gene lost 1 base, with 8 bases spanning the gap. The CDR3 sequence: CASSLESGSNQPQHF. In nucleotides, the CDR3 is TGTGCCAGCAGCTTGGAGTCAGGGAGCAATCAGCCCCAGCATTTT. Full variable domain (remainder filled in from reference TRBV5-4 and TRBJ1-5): ETGVTQSPTHLIKTRGQQVTLRCSSQSGHNTVSWYQQALGQGPQFIFQYYREEENGRGNFPPRFSGLQFPNYSSELNVNALELDDSALYLCASSLESGSNQPQHFGDGTRLSIL.

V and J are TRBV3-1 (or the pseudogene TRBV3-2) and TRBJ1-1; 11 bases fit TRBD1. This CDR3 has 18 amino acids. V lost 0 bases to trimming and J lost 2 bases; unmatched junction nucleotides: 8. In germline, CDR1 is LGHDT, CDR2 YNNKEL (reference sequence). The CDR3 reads CASSQDSGQGGANTEAFF. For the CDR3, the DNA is TGTGCCAGCAGCCAAGATTCGGGACAGGGGGGAGCAAACACTGAAGCTTTCTTT.

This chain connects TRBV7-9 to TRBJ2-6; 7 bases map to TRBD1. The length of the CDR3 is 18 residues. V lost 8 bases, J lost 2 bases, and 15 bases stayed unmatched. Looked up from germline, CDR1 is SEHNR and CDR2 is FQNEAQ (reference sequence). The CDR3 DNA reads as TGTGCCAGCGGGAGAAATCACAGGGGTGCTCCTGGGGCCAACGTCCTGACTTTC. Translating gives CASGRNHRGAPGANVLTF.

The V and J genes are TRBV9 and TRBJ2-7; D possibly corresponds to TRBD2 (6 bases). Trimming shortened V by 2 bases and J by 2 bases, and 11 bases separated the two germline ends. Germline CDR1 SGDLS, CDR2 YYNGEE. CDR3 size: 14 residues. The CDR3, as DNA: TGTGCCAGCAGCGTTTCGGACTACACCTACGAGCAGTACTTC. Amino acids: CASSVSDYTYEQYF.

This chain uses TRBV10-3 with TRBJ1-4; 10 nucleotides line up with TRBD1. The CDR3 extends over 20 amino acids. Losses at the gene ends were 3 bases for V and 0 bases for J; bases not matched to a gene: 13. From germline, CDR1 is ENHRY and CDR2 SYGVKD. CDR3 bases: TGTGCCATCAGTGAAACTACACAGTGGGGACAGGGGACAACTAATGAAAAACTGTTTTTT. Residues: CAISETTQWGQGTTNEKLFF.

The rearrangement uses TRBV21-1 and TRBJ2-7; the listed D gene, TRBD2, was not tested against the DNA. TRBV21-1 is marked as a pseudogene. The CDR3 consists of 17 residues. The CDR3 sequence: CASSKGRRGGVYYEQYF. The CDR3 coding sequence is TGTGCCAGCAGCAAAGGGAGGCGGGGAGGGGTGTACTACGAGCAGTACTTC.

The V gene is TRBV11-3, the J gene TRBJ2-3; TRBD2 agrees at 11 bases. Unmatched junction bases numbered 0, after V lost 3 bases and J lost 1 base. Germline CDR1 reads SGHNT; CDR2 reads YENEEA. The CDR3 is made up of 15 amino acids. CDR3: CASSFSGGGTDTQYF. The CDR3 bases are TGTGCCAGCAGCTTTAGCGGGGGGGGCACAGATACGCAGTATTTT.

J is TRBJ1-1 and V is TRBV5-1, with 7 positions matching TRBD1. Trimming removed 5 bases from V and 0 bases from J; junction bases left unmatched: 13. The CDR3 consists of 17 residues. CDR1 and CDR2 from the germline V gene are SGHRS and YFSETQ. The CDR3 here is CASRNELTGTVNTEAFF. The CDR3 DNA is TGCGCCAGCAGAAACGAACTGACAGGGACGGTGAACACTGAAGCTTTCTTT. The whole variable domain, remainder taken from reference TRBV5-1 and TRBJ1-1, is KAGVTQTPRYLIKTRGQQVTLSCSPISGHRSVSWYQQTPGQGLQFLFEYFSETQRNKGNFPGRFSGRQFSNSRSEMNVSTLELGDSALYLCASRNELTGTVNTEAFFGQGTRLTVV.

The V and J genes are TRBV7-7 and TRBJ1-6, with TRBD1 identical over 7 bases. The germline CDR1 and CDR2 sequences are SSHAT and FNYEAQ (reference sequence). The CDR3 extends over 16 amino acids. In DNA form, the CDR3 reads TGTGCTGGAATCTCAGGGGGGTCGGACAGGCGTTCACCCCTCCACTTT. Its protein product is CAGISGGSDRRSPLHF. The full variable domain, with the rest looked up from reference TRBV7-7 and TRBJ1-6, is GAGVSQSPRYKVTKRGQDVTLRCDPISSHATLYWYQQALGQGPEFLTYFNYEAQPDKSGLPSDRFSAERPEGSISTLTIQRTEQRDSAMYRCAGISGGSDRRSPLHFGNGTRLTVT.

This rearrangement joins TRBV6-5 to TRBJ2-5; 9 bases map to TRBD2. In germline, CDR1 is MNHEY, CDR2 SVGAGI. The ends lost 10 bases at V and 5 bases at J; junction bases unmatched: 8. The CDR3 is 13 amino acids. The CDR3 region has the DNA TGTGCCACATCTAGCGGGGCTCGGGAGACCCAGTACTTC. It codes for CATSSGARETQYF.

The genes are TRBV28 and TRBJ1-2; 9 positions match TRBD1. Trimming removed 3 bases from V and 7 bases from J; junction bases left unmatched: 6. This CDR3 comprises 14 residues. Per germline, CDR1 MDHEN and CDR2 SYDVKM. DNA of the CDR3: TGTGCCAGCAGTTTGTACCGGACAGGGGCTGGCTACACCTTC. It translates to CASSLYRTGAGYTF.

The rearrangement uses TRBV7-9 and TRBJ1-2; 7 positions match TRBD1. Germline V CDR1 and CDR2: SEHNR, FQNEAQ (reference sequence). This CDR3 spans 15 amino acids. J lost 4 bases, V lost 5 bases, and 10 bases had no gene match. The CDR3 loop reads CASSQAHRDSYGYTF. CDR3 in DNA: TGTGCCAGCAGCCAAGCCCACCGGGACAGCTATGGCTACACCTTC.

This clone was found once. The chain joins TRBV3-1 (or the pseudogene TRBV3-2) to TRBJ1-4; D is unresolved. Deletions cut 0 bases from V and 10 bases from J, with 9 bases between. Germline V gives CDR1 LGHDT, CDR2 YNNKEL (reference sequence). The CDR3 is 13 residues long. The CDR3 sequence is CASSQDLIGKLFF. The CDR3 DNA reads TGTGCCAGCAGCCAAGATCTGATCGGAAAACTGTTTTTT.

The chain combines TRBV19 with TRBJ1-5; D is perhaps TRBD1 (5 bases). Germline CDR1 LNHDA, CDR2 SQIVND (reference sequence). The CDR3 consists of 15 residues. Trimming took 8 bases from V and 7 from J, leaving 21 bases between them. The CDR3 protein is CASGHPYGRGQPQHF. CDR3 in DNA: TGTGCCAGTGGACATCCCTACGGTAGGGGCCAGCCCCAGCATTTT.

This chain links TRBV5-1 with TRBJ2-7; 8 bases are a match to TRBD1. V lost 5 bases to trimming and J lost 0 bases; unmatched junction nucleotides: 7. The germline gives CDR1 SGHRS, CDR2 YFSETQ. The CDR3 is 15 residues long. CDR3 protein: CASSWRTGNSYEQYF. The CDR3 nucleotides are TGCGCCAGCAGTTGGAGGACAGGGAACTCCTACGAGCAGTACTTC.

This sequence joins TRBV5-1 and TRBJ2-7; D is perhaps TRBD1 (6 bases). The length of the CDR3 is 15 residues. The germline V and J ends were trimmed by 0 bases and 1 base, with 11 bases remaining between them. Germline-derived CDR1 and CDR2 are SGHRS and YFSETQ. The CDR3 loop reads CASSLEPGVSYEQYF. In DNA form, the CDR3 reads TGCGCCAGCAGCTTGGAGCCAGGGGTATCCTACGAGCAGTACTTC.

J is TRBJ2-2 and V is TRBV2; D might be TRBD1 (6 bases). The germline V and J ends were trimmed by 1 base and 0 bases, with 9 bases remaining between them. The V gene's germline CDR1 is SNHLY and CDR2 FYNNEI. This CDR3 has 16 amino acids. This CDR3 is CASSEVAGANTGELFF. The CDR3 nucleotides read TGTGCCAGCAGTGAAGTGGCAGGGGCGAACACCGGGGAGCTGTTTTTT.

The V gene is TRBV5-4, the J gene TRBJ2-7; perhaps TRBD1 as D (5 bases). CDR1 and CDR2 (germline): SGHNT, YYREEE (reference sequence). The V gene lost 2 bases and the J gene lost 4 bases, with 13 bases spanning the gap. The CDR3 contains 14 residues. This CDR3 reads CASSFSQDRYEQYF. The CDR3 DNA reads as TGTGCCAGCAGCTTTTCACAGGATAGGTACGAGCAGTACTTC.

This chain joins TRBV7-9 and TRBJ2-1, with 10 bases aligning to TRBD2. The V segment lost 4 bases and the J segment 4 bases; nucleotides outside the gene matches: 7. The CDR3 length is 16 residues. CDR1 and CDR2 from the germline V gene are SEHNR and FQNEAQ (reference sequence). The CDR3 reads CASSSRTSGHYNEQFF. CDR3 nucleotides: TGTGCCAGCAGCTCCAGGACTAGCGGCCATTACAATGAGCAGTTCTTC.